Presented here are 32 T cell receptor beta chains from one specimen sequenced in a study of blood T cells in healthy people across ages (dated by TCRdb to the mid-2010s). The library was prepared using 5' RACE. The reads were generated on an Illumina HiSeq 2500. The second PCR ran for roughly 7 to 11 cycles and used a J-beta primer mix along with a sample-barcoded 5' primer. TCRdb reanalyzed the raw reads on its own, using fastp at Q25 for trimming and MiXCR for clone calling, and kept in-frame beta chains. CDR3 protein sequences are deduplicated, and each keeps its most common genes and DNA. The sample table shows roughly 680,000 distinct CDR3 sequences, and 45% to 60% are seen once. Approximately 15% of the sample rests with the top ten. The source material was blood. Every receptor here comes from a woman of 80 years or more in good health.

The rearrangement joins TRBV7-3 to TRBJ2-1; the D gene is possibly TRBD2 (6 bases). The tail of the sequence fits TRBJ2-7 better, so the J call may be wrong. CDR1 and CDR2 from the germline V gene are SGHTA and FQGTGA. The CDR3 is 14 residues long. This chain's CDR3 is CASSLFSGHNEQYF. The CDR3 region has the DNA TGTGCCAGCAGCTTATTCAGCGGGCACAATGAGCAGTACTTC.

The J gene is TRBJ2-5, the V gene TRBV7-9, with 7 positions matching TRBD1. This CDR3 spans 15 amino acids. CDR1 and CDR2 (germline): SEHNR, FQNEAQ (reference sequence). V was clipped by 10 bases and J by 1 base; unmatched bases: 12. The CDR3 here is CATSRGDRVQETQYF. The CDR3 region has the DNA TGTGCCACCTCAAGGGGAGACAGGGTCCAAGAGACCCAGTACTTC. The full variable domain, completed using reference TRBV7-9 and TRBJ2-5, is DTGVSQNPRHKITKRGQNVTFRCDPISEHNRLYWYRQTLGQGPEFLTYFQNEAQLEKSRLLSDRFSAERPKGSFSTLEIQRTEQGDSAMYLCATSRGDRVQETQYFGPGTRLLVL.

The V call is TRBV29-1, the J call TRBJ2-1; 7 nucleotides match TRBD1. Germline V gene data show CDR1 as SQVTM and CDR2 as ANQGSEA. Unmatched junction bases numbered 14, after V lost 8 bases and J lost 7 bases. This CDR3 is built from 14 residues. The DNA of the CDR3 is TGCAGCAAAACGATATCGACAGGGAAAAATGAGCAGTTCTTC. Translation gives CSKTISTGKNEQFF.

This clonotype was observed a few times. The genes are TRBV20-1 and TRBJ2-3; weak D call: TRBD1 (6 bases). Germline assignment: CDR1 DFQATT and CDR2 SNEGSKA (reference sequence). V was pared by 4 bases and J by 0 bases, with 14 bases between. The CDR3 length is 15 residues. The CDR3: CSAIPTGLSTDTQYF. CDR3 sequence (DNA): TGCAGTGCTATTCCTACAGGGTTAAGCACAGATACGCAGTATTTT.

This clonotype has at least ten counts. J is TRBJ2-3 and V is TRBV11-1; 8 positions match TRBD1. CDR3 length: 15 residues. Unmatched junction bases numbered 10, after V lost 4 bases and J lost 7 bases. Germline CDR1 SGHAT, CDR2 FQDESV (reference sequence). CDR3 protein: CASSSRASGGNTQYF. CDR3 sequence (DNA): TGTGCCAGCAGCTCTAGAGCGTCAGGGGGCAATACGCAGTATTTT.

A remark on this clonotype: This sequence may be a read error, since a much larger clone differs from it by one base. The chain recombines TRBV7-9 with TRBJ2-5; the D is unclear. There are 17 residues in the CDR3. Between the trimmed V and J ends, which lost 2 bases and 11 bases, there was a span of 27 bases. From germline, CDR1 is SEHNR and CDR2 FQNEAQ (reference sequence). CDR3 nucleotide sequence: TGTGCCAGCAGCTTATTTCTAGGAACCGTGTCGTGGAATGAGCAGTACTTC. It encodes CASSLFLGTVSWNEQYF.

Notes on this clonotype: One end of the junction does not line up with germline, which may come from a read error. DNA for the CDR3: TGTGCTAGCAGCTTAGCAGGGACAGGGGGCAACGAGCAGTACTTC. Encoded protein: CASSLAGTGGNEQYF. The gene calls are TRBV7-2 and TRBJ2-5; 12 nucleotides match TRBD1. The J call could be wrong; TRBJ2-7 is a better fit for the DNA end. CDR1 and CDR2 from the germline V gene are SGHTA and FQGNSA. The CDR3 is made up of 15 amino acids.

V gene TRBV9 combines with J gene TRBJ2-7; D remains unclear. The V gene lost 7 bases and the J gene lost 5 bases, with 19 bases spanning the gap. Germline CDR1 SGDLS, CDR2 YYNGEE. The CDR3 has 14 amino acids. The chain's CDR3 is CASSSRGGVDEQYF. The CDR3 region has the DNA TGTGCCAGCTCCTCCCGAGGTGGGGTGGACGAGCAGTACTTC. The full variable domain, with the rest looked up from reference TRBV9 and TRBJ2-7, is DSGVTQTPKHLITATGQRVTLRCSPRSGDLSVYWYQQSLDQGLQFLIQYYNGEERAKGNILERFSAQQFPDLHSELNLSSLELGDSALYFCASSSRGGVDEQYFGPGTRLTVT.

About this clonotype: A read error may explain this, as a much larger clone is one base away. This sequence joins TRBV4-1 and TRBJ2-5, with TRBD2 matching 9 bases. The length of the CDR3 is 15 residues. Losses at the gene ends were 3 bases for V and 11 bases for J; bases not matched to a gene: 13. From germline, CDR1 is MGHRA and CDR2 YSYEKL. CDR3 nucleotides: TGCGCCAGCAGCCAGGGACTAGCTTTCTACAATGAGCAGTACTTC. As protein: CASSQGLAFYNEQYF.

This clonotype was seen more than once but under ten times. The chain carries TRBV7-9 and TRBJ1-5; 9 nucleotides match TRBD1. Trimming at V came to 1 base and at J to 9 bases, leaving 7 bases not matched to a gene. Per germline, CDR1 SEHNR and CDR2 FQNEAQ (reference sequence). The CDR3 runs to 15 residues. The CDR3 coding sequence is TGTGCCAGCAGCTTAGGCACCGGGACAGGGTTGCCCCAGCATTTT. Amino acid sequence: CASSLGTGTGLPQHF.

V is TRBV28 and J is TRBJ1-5; no clear D. In germline, CDR1 is MDHEN, CDR2 SYDVKM. CDR3 size: 12 residues. With 3 bases removed from V and 4 bases from J, the gap between germline ends came to 4 bases. CDR3 loop: CASSLRNQPQHF. The CDR3 DNA reads as TGTGCCAGCAGTTTGAGGAATCAGCCCCAGCATTTT.

This clonotype has a single count. This chain connects TRBV3-1 to TRBJ1-4, with TRBD1 matching 7 bases. V lost 2 bases, J lost 0 bases, and 6 bases stayed unmatched. Germline V CDR1 and CDR2: LGHDT, YNNKEL (reference sequence). The CDR3 loop spans 17 amino acids. In nucleotides, the CDR3 is TGTGCCAGCAGCCAATGGGACAGCCTGACAACTAATGAAAAACTGTTTTTT. It yields the protein CASSQWDSLTTNEKLFF.

The V gene is TRBV13, the J gene TRBJ2-3; TRBD2 matches 12 bases. This CDR3 is 18 amino acids long. From germline, CDR1 is PRHDT and CDR2 FYEKMQ (reference sequence). J was trimmed by 2 bases and V by 1 base; bases with no gene match: 7. Here the CDR3 DNA reads TGTGCCAGCAGCTTAGCCCCTACTAGCGGGGGGCTCACAGATACGCAGTATTTT. Its protein product is CASSLAPTSGGLTDTQYF.

This clonotype was seen a few times. The rearrangement links TRBV24-1 to TRBJ2-2; 9 bases are shared with TRBD2. CDR1 is KGHDR and CDR2 is SFDVKD in the germline V gene. J gave up 6 bases and V 0 bases, and 7 bases lay outside the gene matches. The CDR3 spans 17 residues. This chain's CDR3 is CATSDLARGGGAGELFF. The CDR3 DNA is TGTGCCACCAGTGATTTGGCTCGCGGCGGGGGGGCCGGGGAGCTGTTTTTT.

This clonotype came up a few times. The V gene is TRBV4-1, the J gene TRBJ1-2, with 7 bases fitting TRBD1. V was pared by 0 bases and J by 8 bases, with 12 bases of the junction left unmatched. This CDR3 region has 16 residues. Per the germline V gene, CDR1 is MGHRA and CDR2 is YSYEKL. The CDR3 DNA follows: TGCGCCAGCAGCCAAGATGAGGGGGCGGACCCCCGAGGCTACACCTTC. Encoded protein: CASSQDEGADPRGYTF.

This clonotype was detected ten times or more. This sequence joins TRBV29-1 and TRBJ2-3; 7 nucleotides align to TRBD2. The CDR3 has 14 residues. V was clipped by 0 bases and J by 3 bases; unmatched bases: 3. Germline V gene data show CDR1 as SQVTM and CDR2 as ANQGSEA. This chain's CDR3 is CSVEDHGGTDTQYF. The CDR3 coding sequence is TGCAGCGTTGAAGATCACGGGGGGACAGATACGCAGTATTTT.

This rearrangement joins TRBV27 to TRBJ2-5, with 8 bases fitting TRBD2. Germline assignment: CDR1 MNHEY and CDR2 SMNVEV (reference sequence). Trimming cost V 8 bases and J 2 bases; bases outside gene matches: 13. The CDR3 has 16 residues. This CDR3 reads CASLPHSGVKQETQYF. CDR3 DNA sequence: TGTGCCAGCCTTCCCCATAGCGGGGTTAAACAAGAGACCCAGTACTTC.

This clonotype was detected ten times or more. This sequence joins TRBV12-3 or TRBV12-4 and TRBJ1-2; D unclear. Trimming left V 6 bases short and J 7 bases short, with 15 bases between. The CDR3 runs to 13 residues. The CDR3 DNA sequence: TGTGCCAGCAGGGGGTGGTCGGGCCCTGGCTACACCTTC. This encodes CASRGWSGPGYTF.

Comment on this clonotype: A clone one base away is much larger, so this may be a read error. The rearrangement links TRBV29-1 to TRBJ2-1; D is undetermined. Germline values: CDR1 SQVTM, CDR2 ANQGSEA. CDR3 length equals 12 residues. In DNA form, the CDR3 reads TGCAGCGTTGAACTAGAAGTGCATGAGCAGGTCTTC. Translation: CSVELEVHEQVF.

In this sample, this clonotype turned up many times. This rearrangement joins TRBV5-5 to TRBJ1-4, with D possibly TRBD1 on 6 matching bases. Germline V gene lookup returns CDR1 SGHKS and CDR2 YYEKEE (reference sequence). The length of the CDR3 is 16 residues. With 1 base removed from V and 0 bases from J, the gap between germline ends came to 10 bases. For the CDR3, the DNA is TGTGCCAGCAGCTTGAACCGACAGGCAACTAATGAAAAACTGTTTTTT. Translating gives CASSLNRQATNEKLFF.

This clonotype was seen only a few times. The chain links TRBV28 to TRBJ2-3, with D perhaps given as TRBD1 or TRBD2 (6 bases each). The V gene lost 5 bases and the J gene lost 8 bases, with 20 bases spanning the gap. The germline V gene encodes CDR1 MDHEN and CDR2 SYDVKM. This CDR3 is 15 amino acids long. This CDR3 is CASSTPSGKGGTQYF. CDR3 nucleotide sequence: TGTGCCAGCAGTACCCCCTCCGGGAAGGGGGGTACGCAGTATTTT.

The V call is TRBV4-2, the J call TRBJ1-6; possibly TRBD1 for D (5 bases). The length of the CDR3 is 15 residues. CDR1 is LGHNA, CDR2 YNFKEQ, per germline. With 0 bases removed from V and 5 bases from J, the gap between germline ends came to 8 bases. The CDR3 DNA sequence: TGTGCCAGCAGCCAAGAGTCAGGGAATAATTCACCCCTCCACTTT. It yields the protein CASSQESGNNSPLHF.

This clonotype was detected a few times. CDR3 sequence reads: CASSSPRIFMNTEAFF. The CDR3 DNA reads TGTGCCAGCAGCTCCCCCAGGATATTTATGAACACTGAAGCTTTCTTT. The chain joins TRBV7-9 to TRBJ1-1; D not certain. V was shortened by 4 bases and J by 0 bases, with 15 bases between the two germline ends. Germline loops: CDR1 SEHNR, CDR2 FQNEAQ (reference sequence). The CDR3 spans 16 residues.

The rearrangement links TRBV3-1 to TRBJ1-5, with D tentatively TRBD1 (5 bases). Trimming took off 0 bases at V and 4 bases at J, with 10 bases between the two ends. The CDR3 covers 15 residues. The V gene's germline CDR1 is LGHDT and CDR2 YNNKEL (reference sequence). CDR3 DNA: TGTGCCAGCAGCCAAGATGGGAGACAGAATCAGCCCCAGCATTTT. This encodes CASSQDGRQNQPQHF.

This clonotype was seen at least ten times. The gene calls are TRBV2 and TRBJ2-1; D gene ambiguous. This CDR3 has 12 residues. The germline gives CDR1 SNHLY, CDR2 FYNNEI. Trimming shortened V by 2 bases and J by 4 bases, and 3 bases separated the two germline ends. CDR3 region: CASSEWYNEQFF. As DNA, the CDR3 is TGTGCCAGCAGTGAATGGTACAATGAGCAGTTCTTC. Full variable domain (missing parts from reference TRBV2 and TRBJ2-1): EPEVTQTPSHQVTQMGQEVILRCVPISNHLYFYWYRQILGQKVEFLVSFYNNEISEKSEIFDDQFSVERPDGSNFTLKIRSTKLEDSAMYFCASSEWYNEQFFGPGTRLTVL.

This clonotype was counted between two and nine times. The chain links TRBV27 to TRBJ1-6, with 9 positions matching TRBD1. V dropped 0 bases and J dropped 7; count of bases not matched to a gene: 4. CDR3 length: 16 residues. Germline values: CDR1 MNHEY, CDR2 SMNVEV (reference sequence). CDR3 in DNA: TGTGCCAGCAGTTTATCCCCCGGGACAGGGAATTCACCCCTCCACTTT. Protein product: CASSLSPGTGNSPLHF.

This clonotype was recorded once. A read error may be the cause here, since a much bigger clone is one base away. The V gene is TRBV28, the J gene TRBJ2-1; 11 bases are a match to TRBD2. This CDR3 is built from 15 residues. CDR1 and CDR2 (germline): MDHEN, SYDVKM. The DNA for the CDR3 is TGTGCCGGCAGCCGTGGGACTAGCGGCAACAATGAGCAGTTCTTC. This codes for CAGSRGTSGNNEQFF.

On this clonotype: At one end the junction does not follow the germline gene, possibly because of a read error. The rearrangement uses TRBV3-1 and TRBJ2-1, with D perhaps matching TRBD1 (5 bases). This CDR3 has 14 residues. Per the germline V gene, CDR1 is LGHDT and CDR2 is YNNKEL (reference sequence). The DNA for the CDR3 is TGTGCCAGCAGCCAAGGGGTAGGGGCGAATGAGCGGTTCTTC. It is translated as CASSQGVGANERFF.

The rearrangement links TRBV12-3 or TRBV12-4 to TRBJ2-7, with D possibly TRBD1 on 5 matching bases. The V gene lost 5 bases and the J gene lost 2 bases, with 10 bases spanning the gap. The CDR3 loop spans 13 amino acids. The CDR3 nucleotides are TGTGCCAGCAGTGTTCAGGGCCCCTACGAGCAGTACTTC. Protein: CASSVQGPYEQYF.

This rearrangement joins TRBV6-5 to TRBJ2-3; D unresolved. Germline V gene data show CDR1 as MNHEY and CDR2 as SVGAGI. This CDR3 has 16 amino acids. V lost 2 bases and J 2 bases, leaving 14 bases between the germline ends. This chain's CDR3 is CASSYGRAAPTDTQYF. In DNA, the CDR3 is TGTGCCAGCAGTTACGGTCGGGCAGCTCCCACAGATACGCAGTATTTT.

The CDR3 nucleotides read TGTGCCAGCTCACCACAGGGGCCGGGGTACGAGCAGTACTTC. This translates into CASSPQGPGYEQYF. This sequence joins TRBV18 and TRBJ2-5; D may match TRBD1 or TRBD2 (5 bases each). The better agreement between TRBJ2-7 and the DNA end casts doubt on the J call. This CDR3 comprises 14 residues. Germline V gives CDR1 KGHSH, CDR2 LQKENI.

This chain connects TRBV29-1 to TRBJ1-1; D is uncertain. Trimming left V 2 bases short and J 1 base short, with 11 bases between. CDR1 and CDR2 (germline): SQVTM, ANQGSEA. This CDR3 region has 14 residues. CDR3 in DNA: TGCAGCGTTGAAAGGAGGCTAGAGAACACTGAAGCTTTCTTT. This gives the protein CSVERRLENTEAFF.